A selection of T cell receptor beta chains follows, all from one sample in a study of CD8+ T cells in alopecia areata. Clones were sequenced by immunoSEQ multiplex PCR, and TCRdb holds only the in-frame ones, with some missing. The profile covers about 150,000 clones, with around 60% appearing a single time and nearly 6.5% taken by the ten largest. The sample consisted of CD4+ T cells sorted from blood, taken at week 0. The source of these receptors is a human donor with alopecia areata. The CDR3 runs from the conserved cysteine through the conserved F or W. A D gene is named only where the DNA matches it firmly. Some rows mark clone size as missing; the rest say once, few, many or name a class of expanded clone.

J: TRBJ2-1; size: .; D: .; V: TRBV6-6; DNA: TGTGCCAGCAGTCCCGGGACTTGGGCGGTCGCGGAGCAGTTCTTC; CDR3: CASSPGTWAVAEQFF
J: TRBJ1-1; size: few; D: .; V: TRBV4-1; DNA: TGCGCCAGCAGCCCCTTGGGGGGGCTTGAAGCTTTCTTT; CDR3: CASSPLGGLEAFF
J: TRBJ2-2; size: few; D: TRBD2; V: TRBV7-2; DNA: TGTGCCAGCAGCACCCTAGCGGGGGTTACCGGGGAGCTGTTTTTT; CDR3: CASSTLAGVTGELFF
J: TRBJ1-1; size: .; D: .; V: TRBV5-4; DNA: TGTGCCAGCGGAGACACAATGAACACTGAAGCTTTCTTT; CDR3: CASGDTMNTEAFF
J: TRBJ1-5; size: .; D: .; V: TRBV9; DNA: TGTGCCAGCAGCCCGGGCCCCGATCAGCCCCAGCATTTT; CDR3: CASSPGPDQPQHF
J: TRBJ2-4; size: few; D: .; V: TRBV5-6; DNA: TGTGCCAGCAGCTTGTTGCAGGGAGGCCACATTCAGTACTTC; CDR3: CASSLLQGGHIQYF
J: TRBJ2-4; size: .; D: TRBD1; V: TRBV2; DNA: TGTGCCAGCAGTGGAGGACAGGGGGCGGCCAAAAACATTCAGTACTTC; CDR3: CASSGGQGAAKNIQYF
J: TRBJ2-3; size: few; D: .; V: TRBV7-3; DNA: TGTGCCAGCAGCACCTGGGGAGATACGCAGTATTTT; CDR3: CASSTWGDTQYF
J: TRBJ1-1; size: .; D: .; V: TRBV7-9; DNA: TGTGCCAGCAGCTTATATGCAGGTCGAAGCACTGAAGCTTTCTTT; CDR3: CASSLYAGRSTEAFF
J: TRBJ1-2; size: .; D: .; V: TRBV4-3; DNA: TGCGCCAGCAGCCAAGATCAACGATATGGCTACACCTTC; CDR3: CASSQDQRYGYTF
J: TRBJ2-2; size: .; D: TRBD2; V: TRBV30; DNA: TGTGCCTGGACCCGGGGGGTCACCGGGGAGCTGTTTTTT; CDR3: CAWTRGVTGELFF
J: TRBJ2-5; size: .; D: TRBD1; V: TRBV5-1; DNA: TGCGCCAGCAGCTTGGGCAGGGGGCAAAGAGAGACCCAGTACTTC; CDR3: CASSLGRGQRETQYF
J: TRBJ2-5; size: once; D: .; V: TRBV6-5; DNA: TGTGCCAGCCGCAGGGGATCCGGGGAGACCCAGTACTTC; CDR3: CASRRGSGETQYF
J: TRBJ2-7; size: few; D: .; V: TRBV6-5; DNA: TGTGCCAGCAGTAAGCCGGGTGCCTACGAGCAGTACTTC; CDR3: CASSKPGAYEQYF
J: TRBJ2-4; size: .; D: .; V: TRBV5-6; DNA: TGTGCCAGCAGCCCTAATTTGACACGGTACTTTCAGTACTTC; CDR3: CASSPNLTRYFQYF
J: TRBJ2-3; size: few; D: .; V: TRBV7-9; DNA: TGTGCCAGCAGCTCAAGTTTGGATACGCAGTATTTT; CDR3: CASSSSLDTQYF
J: TRBJ2-5; size: .; D: .; V: TRBV30; DNA: TGTGCCTGGAGCACCTCGGAGACCCAGTACTTC; CDR3: CAWSTSETQYF
J: TRBJ2-2; size: .; D: .; V: TRBV6-4; DNA: TGTGCCAGCAGTGACGGGCTGTCCGGGGAGCTGTTTTTT; CDR3: CASSDGLSGELFF
J: TRBJ1-2; size: .; D: .; V: TRBV6-6; DNA: TGTGCCAGCATCCAGGAAGCTCTACAGGGCTACACCTTC; CDR3: CASIQEALQGYTF
J: TRBJ2-3; size: .; D: TRBD1; V: TRBV30; DNA: TGTGCCTGGAGTGTGAAGGGGGCAGCAGATACGCAGTATTTT; CDR3: CAWSVKGAADTQYF
J: TRBJ2-3; size: few; D: .; V: TRBV6-6; DNA: TGTGCCAGCAGTCAGCTAGTAGTACCCTCAGATACGCAGTATTTT; CDR3: CASSQLVVPSDTQYF
J: TRBJ2-5; size: .; D: .; V: TRBV9; DNA: TGTGCCAGCAGCGTGGGGGGACTCGCCGGGACCCAGTACTTC; CDR3: CASSVGGLAGTQYF
J: TRBJ2-3; size: few; D: .; V: TRBV10-3; DNA: TGTGCCATCAGTGATTCTACCGGGTCAGATACGCAGTATTTT; CDR3: CAISDSTGSDTQYF
J: TRBJ2-7; size: .; D: TRBD1; V: TRBV5-1; DNA: TGCGCCAGCAGCGATCAGGGGGTCTACGAGCAGTACTTC; CDR3: CASSDQGVYEQYF
J: TRBJ1-3; size: .; D: .; V: TRBV4-1; DNA: TGCGCCAGCAGCCAAGGCGGGAGGGGAAGGCGAGGAAACACCATATATTTT; CDR3: CASSQGGRGRRGNTIYF
J: TRBJ1-5; size: .; D: TRBD1; V: TRBV4-1; DNA: TGCGCCAGCAGCCTCGCGCCCGACAGGGGGGGCTTAGGCAATCAGCCCCAGCATTTT; CDR3: CASSLAPDRGGLGNQPQHF
J: TRBJ2-7; size: .; D: .; V: TRBV15; DNA: TGTGCCACCAGCAGGCCGACGGGTTACGAGCAGTACTTC; CDR3: CATSRPTGYEQYF
J: TRBJ1-1; size: .; D: .; V: TRBV29-1; DNA: TGCAGCGTTGCCGACACCCACACTGAAGCTTTCTTT; CDR3: CSVADTHTEAFF
J: TRBJ2-7; size: .; D: TRBD2; V: TRBV5-1; DNA: TGCGCCAGCAGCTTGGCCGCGGGGGACTACGAGCAGTACTTC; CDR3: CASSLAAGDYEQYF
J: TRBJ2-1; size: .; D: .; V: TRBV10-3; DNA: TGTGCCATCACCTACTCGGATTTCTACAATGAGCAGTTCTTC; CDR3: CAITYSDFYNEQFF
J: TRBJ1-6; size: few; D: .; V: TRBV20-1; DNA: TGCAGGATTGGGAATAATTCACCCCTCCACTTT; CDR3: CRIGNNSPLHF
J: TRBJ2-6; size: .; D: .; V: TRBV5-6; DNA: TGTGCCAGCAGCTGGGATTGGCACTCTGGGGCCAACGTCCTGACTTTC; CDR3: CASSWDWHSGANVLTF
J: TRBJ2-7; size: .; D: TRBD2; V: TRBV7-2; DNA: TGTGCCAGCAGCCGGGAGGGTCCTTCCTACGAGCAGTACTTC; CDR3: CASSREGPSYEQYF
J: TRBJ1-1; size: .; D: .; V: TRBV7-2; DNA: TGTGCCAGCAGCTTAGGGGTTGGGTACGGAGTTACGAACACTGAAGCTTTCTTT; CDR3: CASSLGVGYGVTNTEAFF
J: TRBJ1-6; size: few; D: .; V: TRBV18; DNA: TGTGCCAGCTCACCACAATCCCAAGGCGTCTATCCCCTCCACTTT; CDR3: CASSPQSQGVYPLHF
J: TRBJ2-7; size: .; D: .; V: TRBV29-1; DNA: TGCAGCGTCCGCGACAGGTTAACCTACGAGCAGTACTTC; CDR3: CSVRDRLTYEQYF
J: TRBJ1-6; size: .; D: TRBD1; V: TRBV2; DNA: TGTGCCAGCAGTGCGGGACAGGGAAGGAATTCACCCCTCCACTTT; CDR3: CASSAGQGRNSPLHF
J: TRBJ1-5; size: few; D: .; V: TRBV7-2; DNA: TGTGCCAGCAGCTTATTTGGGGAGGTCGGTCAGCCCCAGCATTTT; CDR3: CASSLFGEVGQPQHF
J: TRBJ2-1; size: .; D: TRBD2; V: TRBV4-2; DNA: TGTGCCAGCAGCTCACAACTGACTAGCGCCTCGCCTGAGCAGTTCTTC; CDR3: CASSSQLTSASPEQFF
J: TRBJ2-4; size: .; D: TRBD2; V: TRBV7-2; DNA: TGTGCCAGCAGCTCCCCCGGACTAGCGCGGCCAAACATTCAGTACTTC; CDR3: CASSSPGLARPNIQYF
J: TRBJ2-3; size: once; D: .; V: TRBV5-1; DNA: TGCGCCAGCAGGGAGCCCTCGAGCTCAGATACGCAGTATTTT; CDR3: CASREPSSSDTQYF
J: TRBJ1-4; size: .; D: .; V: TRBV29-1; DNA: TGCAGCGTTACCCAGGGTGCAACTAATGAAAAACTGTTTTTT; CDR3: CSVTQGATNEKLFF
J: TRBJ1-2; size: .; D: TRBD1; V: TRBV9; DNA: TGTGCCAGCAGCGTAGGACAGGGTGGCTACACCTTC; CDR3: CASSVGQGGYTF
J: TRBJ1-5; size: once; D: TRBD1; V: TRBV4-2; DNA: TGTGCCAGCAGCAAAGGGGGCAGGAATCAGCCCCAGCATTTT; CDR3: CASSKGGRNQPQHF
J: TRBJ2-3; size: few; D: .; V: TRBV7-6; DNA: TGTGCCAGCAGCCGTCGCTCGGGGTACACAGATACGCAGTATTTT; CDR3: CASSRRSGYTDTQYF
J: TRBJ1-1; size: .; D: .; V: TRBV7-2; DNA: TGTGCCAGCAGCTCAACTGGCCGATCGACCCTGAACACTGAAGCTTTCTTT; CDR3: CASSSTGRSTLNTEAFF
J: TRBJ1-1; size: .; D: TRBD1; V: TRBV30; DNA: TGTGCCTGGAGTAAGGACAGGGGCACTGAAGCTTTCTTT; CDR3: CAWSKDRGTEAFF
J: TRBJ2-5; size: few; D: TRBD2; V: TRBV6-5; DNA: TGTGCCAGCAGACCGTGGACTAGCGGGGAGACCCAGTACTTC; CDR3: CASRPWTSGETQYF
J: TRBJ2-3; size: .; D: .; V: TRBV11-2; DNA: TGTGCCAGCAGCGCCGAAGGGGGGACGCAGTATTTT; CDR3: CASSAEGGTQYF
J: TRBJ1-6; size: .; D: TRBD1; V: TRBV27; DNA: TGTGCCAGCAGTATCGGACAGGGGATTTACTCACCCCTCCACTTT; CDR3: CASSIGQGIYSPLHF
J: TRBJ2-2; size: .; D: TRBD1; V: TRBV29-1; DNA: TGCAGCGCCCGACAGGGGGCGCGTACCGGGGAGCTGTTTTTT; CDR3: CSARQGARTGELFF
J: TRBJ1-2; size: .; D: .; V: TRBV29-1; DNA: TGCAGCGTTGACTCGTCCAACTATGGCTACACCTTC; CDR3: CSVDSSNYGYTF